The TCR beta chain described here comes from a study of cytomegalovirus exposure and HLA in healthy donors. The CDR3 has 14 residues. The germline V gene has CDR1 SNHLY and CDR2 FYNNEI. Trimming cost V 6 bases and J 0 bases, with 9 bases left between them. Primers for the PCR totalled 60 Vbeta and 13 Jbeta. TCRdb keeps only in-frame clones here, not all; method: immunoSEQ multiplex PCR. The sample lists some 190,000 clones; 82% were seen once. The sequence was obtained from a man between 35 and 55 years old in good health and CMV-seronegative. The V and J genes are TRBV2 and TRBJ1-5, with D perhaps TRBD1 (5 bases). The sequenced sample was PBMCs. CDR3 bases: TGTGCCAGCAGAATTCAGGGTAGCAATCAGCCCCAGCATTTT. Its protein is CASRIQGSNQPQHF.